This TCR beta chain emerged from a study of blood T cell repertoires in COVID-19. Overall study context: The origin of the acute and convalescent COVID-19 samples was the United States, Italy and Spain. In each case, the material was cDNA or gDNA derived from T cells, B-cell-depleted T cells, or PBMCs.

Authors' data handling: Using reference gene primer amplification, nucleated cell counts were estimated. Clones were sequenced by immunoSEQ multiplex PCR, and TCRdb holds only the in-frame ones, with some missing. The DNA gave D and trimming, while V, J and clone size come from that table. The sample includes approximately 300,000 clones, roughly 87% of them seen just once. The receptor was isolated from a man aged 18-30 years with active or convalescent COVID-19. Sequenced material: peripheral blood.

CDR3 sequence: CASSLLRDRDYNEQFF. The CDR3, as DNA: TGTGCCAGCAGTCTCCTTCGGGACAGGGACTACAATGAGCAGTTCTTC. The V call is TRBV2, the J call TRBJ2-1, with 9 bases identical to TRBD1. The CDR3 loop spans 16 amino acids. After removal of 5 bases from V and 3 bases from J, the junction contained 8 bases not matched to a gene. Germline values: CDR1 SNHLY, CDR2 FYNNEI.